Sequencing of this T cell receptor (beta chain) was carried out in a study of T-cell reconstitution after alpha-beta-depleted transplantation in children. Study outcomes and limitations: Hyperexpanded clones declined; after one year, newly produced T cells mostly supplied diversity. Alpha-beta T cells about two months after transplant reportedly derived from several hundred expanded graft clones.

In the case of this clonotype: Its antigen is not known.

The library targeted TCRbeta and was prepared with unique molecular identifiers. Via MiXCR, TCRdb re-called the PCR reads, giving one row per CDR3 protein. The sample includes 500,000 to 650,000 distinct CDR3 sequences, roughly 13% of them seen just once. There are 8 residues in the CDR3. The clonotype originates from a male patient between 5 and 17 years old who had a stem cell transplant for acute myeloid leukemia, so the T cells may come from the graft donor. The chain employs TRBV21-1 and TRBJ2-7. TRBV21-1 is an annotated pseudogene. The input for sequencing was PBMCs, mostly from graft donor cells, taken 360 days after TCRalphabeta/CD19-depleted stem cell transplant. CDR3 coding DNA: TGTGCTAGGAACGAGCAGTACTTC. Protein sequence: CARNEQYF.